The clone carrying this T cell receptor beta chain came up many times. Its antigen is still unknown. This sample was taken from a study of Graves' ophthalmopathy and Graves' hyperthyroidism. Study-wide findings and caveats: This model predicted ophthalmopathy progression (sensitivity 70.59%, specificity around 72%). Also, most clonotypes expanded in the thyroid above 0.001 frequency appeared in blood.

Thyroid ultrasound, orbital computed tomography, TRAb, serum thyroxine and clinical symptoms formed the basis of diagnosis. What supplied the PBMCs was about 9.1 ml of fresh peripheral blood. After removal of 0 bases from V and 5 bases from J, the junction contained 1 base not matched to a gene. Germline values: CDR1 SGHRS, CDR2 YFSETQ. The CDR3 has 14 amino acids. The authors amplified TCR beta CDR3 regions from RNA transcripts. After a first-round RT-PCR with HTBI primers, a second-round multiplex PCR was run. TCRdb re-called the multiplex PCR reads with MiXCR, one entry per CDR3 protein. The sample records under 350,000 distinct CDR3 sequences, about 17% being singletons.

Sequenced: peripheral blood. The V and J genes are TRBV5-1 and TRBJ2-5, with 10 bases aligning to TRBD1. The sequence came from an adult man with Graves' ophthalmopathy. The CDR3: CASSLAGQGETQYF. In nucleotides, the CDR3 is TGCGCCAGCAGCTTGGCGGGACAGGGGGAGACCCAGTACTTC. The variable domain in full, completed from reference TRBV5-1 and TRBJ2-5, reads KAGVTQTPRYLIKTRGQQVTLSCSPISGHRSVSWYQQTPGQGLQFLFEYFSETQRNKGNFPGRFSGRQFSNSRSEMNVSTLELGDSALYLCASSLAGQGETQYFGPGTRLLVL.